This passage covers 30 T cell receptor beta chains from one sample sequenced in a study of blood T cell repertoires in COVID-19. Method: immunoSEQ multiplex PCR; TCRdb's copy keeps in-frame clones and lacks some. The top ten hold under 30% of the sample, which has roughly 15,000 clones, roughly 85% seen once. What was sequenced was peripheral blood. These receptors originate from a woman aged 55-70 years with acute or convalescent COVID-19.

There are a few counts of this clone. The V gene is TRBV5-1, the J gene TRBJ1-2, with 8 positions matching TRBD1. Looked up from germline, CDR1 is SGHRS and CDR2 is YFSETQ. V lost 0 bases and J lost 0; bases outside the gene matches: 4. There are 16 residues in the CDR3. CDR3 DNA sequence: TGCGCCAGCAGCTTGGGACAGGGGCGACCTAACTATGGCTACACCTTC. As protein: CASSLGQGRPNYGYTF.

This clone has more than one count but fewer than ten. The J gene is TRBJ1-2, the V gene TRBV2, with TRBD1 as a possible D gene (5 bases). Per germline, CDR1 SNHLY and CDR2 FYNNEI. Trimming pared 7 bases from V and 2 bases from J, leaving 14 bases between. This CDR3 is built from 14 residues. The CDR3 nucleotides are TGTGCCAGCATTCCCCAGACAGCAAACTATGGCTACACCTTC. The encoded protein is CASIPQTANYGYTF.

This rearrangement joins TRBV5-1 to TRBJ1-2, with D possibly being TRBD1 (5 bases). V was shortened by 0 bases and J by 3 bases, with 12 bases between the two germline ends. CDR1 and CDR2 from the germline V gene are SGHRS and YFSETQ. The CDR3 totals 15 residues. CDR3 in DNA: TGCGCCAGCAGCTTGGCCCCTCAGGGTTACTATGGCTACACCTTC. It codes for CASSLAPQGYYGYTF.

The chain has TRBV27 and TRBJ1-2, with D unresolved. Per the germline V gene, CDR1 is MNHEY and CDR2 is SMNVEV (reference sequence). V lost 3 bases and J 1 base, leaving 9 bases between the germline ends. The CDR3 is 14 amino acids. CDR3 sequence (DNA): TGTGCCAGCAGTTTGCACGGTCTTAACTATGGCTACACCTTC. Protein sequence: CASSLHGLNYGYTF.

This clone was detected a few times. The chain is built from TRBV3-1 (or the pseudogene TRBV3-2) and TRBJ1-1; D may be TRBD1 (5 bases). The CDR3 consists of 13 residues. Deletions cut 9 bases from V and 1 base from J, with 12 bases between. Germline lookup yields CDR1 LGHDT and CDR2 YNNKEL (reference sequence). CDR3 sequence reads: CASAGHWNTEAFF. The CDR3 DNA reads TGTGCCAGTGCTGGACATTGGAACACTGAAGCTTTCTTT.

Note on this clone: A read error may account for a junction end that differs from germline. The genes are TRBV12-3 or TRBV12-4 and TRBJ2-1; D is unresolved. CDR3 size: 13 residues. CDR3 sequence (DNA): TGTGCCAGCAGTTTAGTCTCCGACAATGAGCAGTTCTTC. Translation: CASSLVSDNEQFF.

CDR3 region: CASSLSGSSYEQYF. The CDR3 DNA sequence: TGTGCCAGCAGTCTTTCGGGGTCCTCCTACGAGCAGTACTTC. The V and J genes are TRBV11-2 and TRBJ2-7; possible D gene TRBD2, 5 bases. The V end was cut by 6 bases, the J end by 0 bases, with 12 bases between. Germline V lookup: CDR1 SGHAT, CDR2 FQNNGV. This CDR3 is 14 amino acids long.

CDR3 bases: TGCGCCAGCAGCCAAGCGTGGGGCGGGACCCGGGGACCCTACGAGCAGTACTTC. Translating it yields CASSQAWGGTRGPYEQYF. This chain joins TRBV4-1 and TRBJ2-7; TRBD2 might be the D (6 bases). The germline V and J ends were trimmed by 1 base and 2 bases, with 21 bases remaining between them. Germline V gene data show CDR1 as MGHRA and CDR2 as YSYEKL. The CDR3 loop spans 18 amino acids.

This clone came up a few times. V gene TRBV5-1 combines with J gene TRBJ2-1; no clear D gene. CDR1 and CDR2 from the germline V gene are SGHRS and YFSETQ. The CDR3 covers 18 residues. V was pared by 6 bases and J by 1 base, with 23 bases between. Written as DNA, the CDR3 is TGCGCCAGCACCAACCGACTGATAAGCCGTCCATCCTACAATGAGCAGTTCTTC. Translating it yields CASTNRLISRPSYNEQFF.

This chain joins TRBV27 and TRBJ2-3, with 9 bases fitting TRBD1. After removal of 5 bases from V and 0 bases from J, the junction contained 6 bases not matched to a gene. Germline loops: CDR1 MNHEY, CDR2 SMNVEV (reference sequence). The CDR3 runs 16 residues. The CDR3, as DNA: TGTGCCAGCAGTCCGACAGGGGGGTCTAGCACAGATACGCAGTATTTT. Translating gives CASSPTGGSSTDTQYF.

This chain joins TRBV6-1 and TRBJ2-3; 12 bases are shared with TRBD2. V was clipped by 4 bases and J by 4 bases; unmatched bases: 6. There are 16 residues in the CDR3. Germline V gene sequence: CDR1 MNHNS, CDR2 SASEGT. The CDR3 sequence is CASSARLAGVADTQYF. The CDR3 coding sequence is TGTGCCAGCAGTGCAAGACTAGCGGGGGTTGCAGATACGCAGTATTTT.

Details on this clone: The germline gene is not matched at one end of the junction; a read error may be the cause. Distinct nucleotide sequences in the sample also encode this CDR3. This chain joins TRBV10-3 and TRBJ2-7; 7 bases map to TRBD1. Germline CDR1 reads ENHRY; CDR2 reads SYGVKD. The CDR3 runs 14 residues. This chain's CDR3 is CAPTGAQLSDEQYF. In DNA, the CDR3 is TGTGCCCCCACAGGGGCGCAACTCTCCGACGAGCAGTATTTC.

The chain joins TRBV19 to TRBJ2-6, with TRBD2 as a possible D gene (7 bases). This CDR3 comprises 16 residues. Germline-derived CDR1 and CDR2 are LNHDA and SQIVND (reference sequence). The V and J ends lost 5 bases and 4 bases respectively, with 15 bases between them. The CDR3, as DNA: TGTGCCAGTAGTCGTGCGGGGGCGGCCGGGGCCAACGTCCTGACTTTC. It encodes CASSRAGAAGANVLTF.

This chain uses TRBV30 with TRBJ1-5; tentative D call: TRBD1 (5 bases). The CDR3 length is 12 residues. Germline V gene sequence: CDR1 GTSNPN, CDR2 SVGIG (reference sequence). Between the trimmed V and J ends, which lost 2 bases and 5 bases, there was a span of 7 bases. CDR3 bases: TGTGCCTGGAGTCAGGGTTATCAGCCCCAGCATTTT. It yields the protein CAWSQGYQPQHF.

V usage is TRBV24-1 and J usage is TRBJ2-2; 7 bases are shared with TRBD2. The length of the CDR3 is 15 residues. Germline lookup yields CDR1 KGHDR and CDR2 SFDVKD. Unmatched junction bases numbered 6, after V lost 3 bases and J lost 6 bases. DNA of the CDR3: TGTGCCACCAGTGATCGTAGTCGGGAGGCCGGGGAGCTGTTTTTT. Amino acids: CATSDRSREAGELFF.

This clone was counted between two and nine times. The V call is TRBV5-1, the J call TRBJ1-1, with a weak D call TRBD1 (5 bases). The ends were cut back, 0 bases at V and 2 bases at J, with 11 bases in the middle. The CDR3 has 15 amino acids. Germline loops: CDR1 SGHRS, CDR2 YFSETQ. CDR3 DNA: TGCGCCAGCAGCTTGGGAGGGAGGGACAACACTGAAGCTTTCTTT. It yields the protein CASSLGGRDNTEAFF.

DNA for the CDR3: TGTGCCAGCAGCTTGTTGCGCGGGAGGACGGCTGGTGAGCAGTTCTTC. Residues: CASSLLRGRTAGEQFF. V and J are TRBV11-2 and TRBJ2-1, with 8 bases matching TRBD2. With 3 bases clipped from V and 9 bases from J, the junction kept 13 bases outside the gene matches. CDR1 is SGHAT and CDR2 is FQNNGV in the germline V gene. The CDR3 has 16 residues.

V gene TRBV19 combines with J gene TRBJ2-4, with 10 bases that match TRBD2. CDR1 is LNHDA and CDR2 is SQIVND in the germline V gene (reference sequence). This CDR3 is 16 amino acids long. V shed 5 bases and J 9 bases; nucleotides not matched to a gene: 13. The CDR3 protein is CASSQAGGPIRSIQYF. CDR3 bases: TGTGCCAGTAGTCAAGCGGGGGGGCCGATCCGAAGCATTCAGTACTTC.

The chain couples TRBV19 to TRBJ2-1; a weak D match, TRBD2 (6 bases). The length of the CDR3 is 11 residues. V lost 7 bases and J 11 bases, leaving 12 bases between the germline ends. Looked up from germline, CDR1 is LNHDA and CDR2 is SQIVND (reference sequence). CDR3 in DNA: TGTGCCAGTAAATTTGGGGGGAAGCAGTTCTTC. This encodes CASKFGGKQFF.

V is TRBV2 and J is TRBJ1-1, with D possibly TRBD1 on 5 matching bases. The CDR3 length is 16 residues. V lost 8 bases, J lost 0 bases, and 19 bases lay in between. The germline CDR1 and CDR2 sequences are SNHLY and FYNNEI. The CDR3, as DNA: TGTGCCAGCGGCGGGAGTGTGAGGGACCTGAACACTGAAGCTTTCTTT. Its protein product is CASGGSVRDLNTEAFF. Supplemented by reference TRBV2 and TRBJ1-1, the full variable domain reads EPEVTQTPSHQVTQMGQEVILRCVPISNHLYFYWYRQILGQKVEFLVSFYNNEISEKSEIFDDQFSVERPDGSNFTLKIRSTKLEDSAMYFCASGGSVRDLNTEAFFGQGTRLTVV.

V is TRBV5-4 and J is TRBJ2-6; TRBD1 matches at 7 bases. The CDR3 consists of 18 residues. CDR1 SGHNT and CDR2 YYREEE come from the germline V gene (reference sequence). V dropped 3 bases and J dropped 0; count of bases not matched to a gene: 9. This chain's CDR3 is CASSSGQDRSSGANVLTF. CDR3 coding DNA: TGTGCCAGCAGCTCTGGACAGGACCGAAGCTCTGGGGCCAACGTCCTGACTTTC. The full variable domain, in which reference TRBV5-4 and TRBJ2-6 provide the parts outside the CDR3, is ETGVTQSPTHLIKTRGQQVTLRCSSQSGHNTVSWYQQALGQGPQFIFQYYREEENGRGNFPPRFSGLQFPNYSSELNVNALELDDSALYLCASSSGQDRSSGANVLTFGAGSRLTVL.

The chain recombines TRBV7-8 with TRBJ1-2, with a tentative D call TRBD1 (5 bases). CDR1 SGHVS and CDR2 FQNEAQ come from the germline V gene. The CDR3 is 14 residues long. Trimming shortened V by 1 base and J by 1 base, and 7 bases separated the two germline ends. The CDR3 DNA reads TGTGCCAGCAGCTTAGATCAGGGTAACTATGGCTACACCTTC. This encodes CASSLDQGNYGYTF.

The chain has TRBV14 and TRBJ2-7, with D maybe TRBD2 (5 bases). In germline, CDR1 is SGHDN, CDR2 FVKESK. The V and J ends lost 1 base and 1 base respectively, with 8 bases between them. CDR3 length: 14 amino acids. The CDR3: CASSQADWSYEQYF. The CDR3 nucleotides are TGTGCCAGCAGCCAAGCGGACTGGTCCTACGAGCAGTACTTC.

The chain couples TRBV28 to TRBJ2-1, with TRBD2 matching over 16 bases. The germline V gene encodes CDR1 MDHEN and CDR2 SYDVKM. The CDR3 consists of 19 residues. Germline trimming cut 5 bases from V and 6 bases from J; bases unmatched to any gene: 13. The CDR3 spells CASSPQRSGTSGRANEQFF. In DNA, the CDR3 is TGTGCCAGCAGTCCCCAACGCTCCGGGACTAGCGGGAGGGCCAATGAGCAGTTCTTC. The entire variable domain, with the rest obtained from reference TRBV28 and TRBJ2-1, is as follows: DVKVTQSSRYLVKRTGEKVFLECVQDMDHENMFWYRQDPGLGLRLIYFSYDVKMKEKGDIPEGYSVSREKKERFSLILESASTNQTSMYLCASSPQRSGTSGRANEQFFGPGTRLTVL.

This sequence joins TRBV27 and TRBJ2-7; 9 nucleotides agree with TRBD2. Trimming took 6 bases from V and 5 from J; bases not matched to a gene: 23. The CDR3 runs 19 residues. CDR1 MNHEY and CDR2 SMNVEV come from the germline V gene (reference sequence). CDR3 sequence reads: CASRLRSNSGSLVFHEQYF. The CDR3 bases are TGTGCCAGCAGACTGCGGTCGAATAGCGGGAGTCTTGTGTTCCACGAGCAGTACTTC.

The chain recombines TRBV4-2 with TRBJ2-5; TRBD2 might be the D (5 bases). CDR1 is LGHNA, CDR2 YNFKEQ, per germline. V lost 0 bases and J lost 5, with 19 bases in between. The CDR3 is 17 amino acids. The CDR3, as DNA: TGTGCCAGCAGCCAAGAATGGACTCTCCCGCTGGGGGAGACCCAGTACTTC. Its translation: CASSQEWTLPLGETQYF.

This clone was recorded once. The V and J genes are TRBV7-2 and TRBJ1-2; D is uncertain. Between the trimmed V and J ends, which lost 5 bases and 4 bases, there was a span of 8 bases. Germline V gene sequence: CDR1 SGHTA, CDR2 FQGNSA. The CDR3 extends over 12 amino acids. This chain's CDR3 is CASSMALYGYTF. The CDR3, as DNA: TGTGCCAGCAGCATGGCCCTCTATGGCTACACCTTC.

This clone was observed a few times. The genes are TRBV5-1 and TRBJ1-3; TRBD1 matches at 8 bases. Germline V gene lookup returns CDR1 SGHRS and CDR2 YFSETQ. The CDR3 is made up of 17 amino acids. V was clipped by 0 bases and J by 2 bases; unmatched bases: 7. This CDR3 reads CASSLVGTGDPGNTIYF. CDR3 nucleotides: TGCGCCAGCAGCTTGGTCGGGACAGGTGATCCTGGAAACACCATATATTTT.

The rearrangement joins TRBV28 to TRBJ1-4, with D tentatively TRBD1 (6 bases). V gave up 3 bases and J gave up 0 bases, with 11 bases separating them. The CDR3 spans 16 residues. Germline lookup yields CDR1 MDHEN and CDR2 SYDVKM. The CDR3 spells CASSFTGLTTNEKLFF. CDR3 sequence (DNA): TGTGCCAGCAGTTTTACAGGGCTCACAACTAATGAAAAACTGTTTTTT. The whole variable domain, remainder taken from reference TRBV28 and TRBJ1-4, is DVKVTQSSRYLVKRTGEKVFLECVQDMDHENMFWYRQDPGLGLRLIYFSYDVKMKEKGDIPEGYSVSREKKERFSLILESASTNQTSMYLCASSFTGLTTNEKLFFGSGTQLSVL.

V usage is TRBV5-1 and J usage is TRBJ2-2; 7 bases fit TRBD1. Germline CDR1 and CDR2: SGHRS and YFSETQ. The CDR3 has 16 amino acids. V gave up 4 bases and J gave up 4 bases; unmatched junction bases: 10. CDR3 bases: TGCGCCAGCAGCGGTCAAGGGGGCCGTTCCACCGGGGAGCTGTTTTTT. Translation: CASSGQGGRSTGELFF.